The rows below give T cell receptor beta chains drawn from one sample of a study of T cells in Graves' hyperthyroidism and ophthalmopathy. TCRdb re-called the multiplex PCR reads with MiXCR, one entry per CDR3 protein. In the table there are about 550,000 distinct CDR3 sequences, 20% of which are singletons. Sequenced sample: blood. These TCRs come from a man aged 18 to 29 with Graves' hyperthyroidism. Each CDR3 is given with its conserved first and last residue. D genes are given only for firm matches. Where a row states a size, it is once, few, many or the class of an expanded clone; other rows omit it.

TRBJ1-1 . TRBV2 many CASSEALGLQETEAFF
TRBJ1-1 . TRBV28 . CASSPPGPVLMNTEAFF
TRBJ2-7 . TRBV7-8 many CASSFIGSTYEQYF
TRBJ1-2 TRBD1 TRBV19 many CASNYPGQDYGYTF
TRBJ1-1 TRBD1 TRBV5-6 many CASSSTGFSNTEAFF
TRBJ1-2 . TRBV19 many CASRMGGADYGYTF
TRBJ1-2 . TRBV7-9 many CASSFGELDYGYTF
TRBJ1-2 TRBD1 TRBV20-1 many CSVAPGTDTNYGYTF
TRBJ2-5 . TRBV6-5 many CASSYSPGRLQETQYF
TRBJ2-7 TRBD1 TRBV12-3/TRBV12-4 many CASSFGDRDRGEQYF
TRBJ2-7 . TRBV27 . CASQEASSYEQYF
TRBJ2-5 . TRBV28 many CASSLWAQGKETQYF
TRBJ2-5 . TRBV12-3/TRBV12-4 many CASSRTPHLQETQYF
TRBJ1-1 TRBD1 TRBV5-1 many CASSRGDSGTEAFF
TRBJ2-5 . TRBV20-1 . CSARGTGSLETQYF